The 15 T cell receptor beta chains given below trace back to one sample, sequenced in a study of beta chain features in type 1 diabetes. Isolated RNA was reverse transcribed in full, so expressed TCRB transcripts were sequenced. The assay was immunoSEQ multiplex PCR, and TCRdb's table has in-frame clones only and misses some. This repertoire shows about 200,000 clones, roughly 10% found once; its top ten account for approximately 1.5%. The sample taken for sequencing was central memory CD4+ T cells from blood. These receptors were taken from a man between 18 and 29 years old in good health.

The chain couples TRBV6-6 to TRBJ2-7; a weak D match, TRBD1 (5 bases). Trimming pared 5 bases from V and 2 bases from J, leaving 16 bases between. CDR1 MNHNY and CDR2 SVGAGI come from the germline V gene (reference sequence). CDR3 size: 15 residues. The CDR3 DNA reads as TGTGCCAGCAGTGATAGTCCAGGGCCTACCTACGAGCAGTACTTC. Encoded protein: CASSDSPGPTYEQYF.

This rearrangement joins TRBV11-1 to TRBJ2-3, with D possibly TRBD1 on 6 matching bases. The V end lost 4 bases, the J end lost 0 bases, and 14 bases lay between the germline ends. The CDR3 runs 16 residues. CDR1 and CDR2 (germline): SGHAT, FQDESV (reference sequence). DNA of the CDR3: TGTGCCAGCAGCTCTAGGGTTCAGGGGAGCACAGATACGCAGTATTTT. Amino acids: CASSSRVQGSTDTQYF. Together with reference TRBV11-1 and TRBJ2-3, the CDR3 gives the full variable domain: EAEVAQSPRYKITEKSQAVAFWCDPISGHATLYWYRQILGQGPELLVQFQDESVVDDSQLPKDRFSAERLKGVDSTLKIQPAELGDSAMYLCASSSRVQGSTDTQYFGPGTRLTVL.

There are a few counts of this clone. CDR3 DNA sequence: TGCGCCAGCTCCAAGGGAGGTATTACGAACACCGGGGAGCTGTTTTTT. It specifies CASSKGGITNTGELFF. This rearrangement joins TRBV5-1 to TRBJ2-2; the D gene is possibly TRBD2 (6 bases). V shed 7 bases and J shed 0 bases, with 16 bases lying between them. Germline V gene sequence: CDR1 SGHRS, CDR2 YFSETQ. CDR3 length: 16 amino acids.

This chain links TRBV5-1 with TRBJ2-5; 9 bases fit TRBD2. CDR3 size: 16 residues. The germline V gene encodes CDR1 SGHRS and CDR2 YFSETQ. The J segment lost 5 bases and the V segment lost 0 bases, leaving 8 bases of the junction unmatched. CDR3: CASSLAPAGGGETQYF. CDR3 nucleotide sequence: TGCGCCAGCAGCTTGGCCCCCGCGGGAGGGGGGGAGACCCAGTACTTC.

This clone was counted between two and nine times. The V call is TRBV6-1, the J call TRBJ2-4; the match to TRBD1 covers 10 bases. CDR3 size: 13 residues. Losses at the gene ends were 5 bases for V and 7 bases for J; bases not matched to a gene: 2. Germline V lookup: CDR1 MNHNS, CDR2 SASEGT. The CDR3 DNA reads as TGTGCCAGCAGTCGACAGGGGGCGAACATTCAGTACTTC. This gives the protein CASSRQGANIQYF.

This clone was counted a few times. The chain's CDR3 is CSVEGRTEAFF. CDR3 sequence (DNA): TGCAGCGTTGAGGGGCGGACTGAAGCTTTCTTT. The V gene is TRBV29-1, the J gene TRBJ1-1; D is perhaps TRBD1 (5 bases). This CDR3 contains 11 residues. Deletions cut 3 bases from V and 5 bases from J, with 7 bases between. Looked up from germline, CDR1 is SQVTM and CDR2 is ANQGSEA.

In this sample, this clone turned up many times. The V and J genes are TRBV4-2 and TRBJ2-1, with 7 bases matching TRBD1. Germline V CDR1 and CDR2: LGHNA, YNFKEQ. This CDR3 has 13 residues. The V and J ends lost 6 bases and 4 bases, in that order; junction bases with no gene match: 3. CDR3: CASRTGTYNEQFF. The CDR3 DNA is TGTGCCAGCAGGACAGGGACGTACAATGAGCAGTTCTTC.

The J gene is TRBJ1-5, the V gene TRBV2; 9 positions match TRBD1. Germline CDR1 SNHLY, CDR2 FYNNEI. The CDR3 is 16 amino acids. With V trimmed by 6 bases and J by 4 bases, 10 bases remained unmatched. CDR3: CASRASRDRANQPQHF. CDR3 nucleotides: TGTGCCAGCAGGGCTTCTCGGGACAGGGCGAATCAGCCCCAGCATTTT.

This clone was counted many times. Here the CDR3 DNA reads TGTGCCTGGAACGCGGACGCCGCTCGGGCTTTCTTT. It encodes CAWNADAARAFF. The rearrangement links TRBV30 to TRBJ1-1; D is unclear. Germline V lookup: CDR1 GTSNPN, CDR2 SVGIG (reference sequence). Trimming removed 4 bases from V and 11 bases from J, with 17 bases in between. The CDR3 length is 12 residues. Based on the CDR3 plus reference TRBV30 and TRBJ1-1, the full variable domain is SQTIHQWPATLVQPVGSPLSLECTVEGTSNPNLYWYRQAAGRGLQLLFYSVGIGQISSEVPQNLSASRPQDRQFILSSKKLLLSDSGFYLCAWNADAARAFFGQGTRLTVV.

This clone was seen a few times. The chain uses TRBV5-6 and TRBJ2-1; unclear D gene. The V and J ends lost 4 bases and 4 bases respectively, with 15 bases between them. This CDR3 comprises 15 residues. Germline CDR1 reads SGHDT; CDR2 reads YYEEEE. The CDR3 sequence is CASSVGPSQYNEQFF. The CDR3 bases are TGTGCCAGCAGCGTTGGGCCCTCCCAATACAATGAGCAGTTCTTC.

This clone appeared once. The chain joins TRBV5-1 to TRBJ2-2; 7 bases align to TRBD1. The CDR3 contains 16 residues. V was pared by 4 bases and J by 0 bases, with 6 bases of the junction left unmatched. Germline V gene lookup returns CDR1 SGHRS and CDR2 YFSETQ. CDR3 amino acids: CASSLGQAPNTGELFF. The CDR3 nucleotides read TGCGCCAGCAGCCTCGGACAGGCCCCGAACACCGGGGAGCTGTTTTTT.

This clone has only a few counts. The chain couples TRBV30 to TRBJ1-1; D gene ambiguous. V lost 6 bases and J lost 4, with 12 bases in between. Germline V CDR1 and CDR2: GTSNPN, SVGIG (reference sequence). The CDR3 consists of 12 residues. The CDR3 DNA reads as TGTGCCTGCTGGAGGGTAAGCACTGAAGCTTTCTTT. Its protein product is CACWRVSTEAFF. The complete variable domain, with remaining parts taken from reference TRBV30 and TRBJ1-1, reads SQTIHQWPATLVQPVGSPLSLECTVEGTSNPNLYWYRQAAGRGLQLLFYSVGIGQISSEVPQNLSASRPQDRQFILSSKKLLLSDSGFYLCACWRVSTEAFFGQGTRLTVV.

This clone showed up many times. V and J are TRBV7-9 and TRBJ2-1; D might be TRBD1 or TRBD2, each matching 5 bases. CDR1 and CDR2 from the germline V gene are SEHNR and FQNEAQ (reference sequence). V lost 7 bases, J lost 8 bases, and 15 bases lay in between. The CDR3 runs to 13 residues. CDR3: CASNRAGAYEQFF. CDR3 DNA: TGTGCCAGCAATAGAGCCGGGGCCTATGAGCAGTTCTTC.

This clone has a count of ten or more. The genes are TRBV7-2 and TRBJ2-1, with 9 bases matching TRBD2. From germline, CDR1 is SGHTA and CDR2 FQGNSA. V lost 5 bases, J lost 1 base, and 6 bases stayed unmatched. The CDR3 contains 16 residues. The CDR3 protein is CASSTYSGSSYNEQFF. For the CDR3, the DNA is TGTGCCAGCAGCACCTATAGCGGGAGTTCCTACAATGAGCAGTTCTTC.

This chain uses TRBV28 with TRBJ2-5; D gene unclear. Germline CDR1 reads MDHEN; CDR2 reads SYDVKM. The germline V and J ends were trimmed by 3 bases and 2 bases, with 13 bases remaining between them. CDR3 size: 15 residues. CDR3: CASSLMFGLQETQYF. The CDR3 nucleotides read TGTGCCAGCAGTTTGATGTTTGGGCTACAAGAGACCCAGTACTTC.